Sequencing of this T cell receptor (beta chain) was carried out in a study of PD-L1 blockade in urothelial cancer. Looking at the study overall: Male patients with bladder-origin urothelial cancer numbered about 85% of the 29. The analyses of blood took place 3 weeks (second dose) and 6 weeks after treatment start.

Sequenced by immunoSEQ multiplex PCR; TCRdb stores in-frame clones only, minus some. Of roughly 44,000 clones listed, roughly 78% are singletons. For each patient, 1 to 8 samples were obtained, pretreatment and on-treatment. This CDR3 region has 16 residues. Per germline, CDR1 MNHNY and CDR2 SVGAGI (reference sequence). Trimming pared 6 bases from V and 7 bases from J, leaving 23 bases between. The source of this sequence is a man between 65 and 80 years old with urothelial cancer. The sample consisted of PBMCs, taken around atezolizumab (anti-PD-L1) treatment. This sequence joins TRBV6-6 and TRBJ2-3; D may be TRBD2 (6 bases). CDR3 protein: CASSKGGSGPEHTQYF. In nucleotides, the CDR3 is TGTGCCAGCAGCAAGGGAGGTAGCGGACCAGAACATACGCAGTATTTT.